Below are 21 T cell receptor beta chains sequenced from a single sample in a study of blood T cell repertoires in COVID-19. TCRdb keeps only in-frame clones here, not all; method: immunoSEQ multiplex PCR. The sample records approximately 220,000 clones, approximately 86% being singletons. The sample taken for sequencing was PBMCs or T cells enriched from blood (not recorded which). These receptors were obtained from a woman aged 25-40 years who had been exposed to COVID-19.

The gene calls are TRBV10-3 and TRBJ1-4; possible D gene TRBD1, 6 bases. The CDR3 loop spans 15 amino acids. Per the germline V gene, CDR1 is ENHRY and CDR2 is SYGVKD. Trimming pared 0 bases from V and 6 bases from J, leaving 11 bases between. The CDR3 nucleotides are TGTGCCATCAGTGAGTCTCCAGGGGTAGATGAAAAACTGTTTTTT. Its protein is CAISESPGVDEKLFF.

The CDR3 bases are TGTGCCAGCATATGGACAGGACGGAACACTGAAGCTTTCTTT. This translates into CASIWTGRNTEAFF. The chain is built from TRBV5-6 and TRBJ1-1; 7 bases are shared with TRBD1. CDR3 size: 14 residues. The germline V gene encodes CDR1 SGHDT and CDR2 YYEEEE. The junction had 6 bases not matched to a gene; V was cut back by 6 bases and J by 1 base.

V gene TRBV30 combines with J gene TRBJ1-1; D remains unclear. CDR1 and CDR2 from the germline V gene are GTSNPN and SVGIG (reference sequence). The CDR3 extends over 12 amino acids. This CDR3 reads CDPSPVWTEAFF. The CDR3 coding sequence is TGTGACCCTTCCCCGGTATGGACTGAAGCTTTCTTT.

The genes are TRBV21-1 and TRBJ2-3; TRBD2 reflects the table's D call only, with no check against the DNA. TRBV21-1 is classified as a pseudogene. CDR3 length: 16 residues. CDR3 residues: CASSKAGGKGPDTQYF. Written as DNA, the CDR3 is TGTGCCAGCAGCAAAGCCGGAGGTAAGGGTCCAGATACGCAGTATTTT.

This sequence joins TRBV5-1 and TRBJ1-3, with TRBD1 identical over 11 bases. This CDR3 has 16 amino acids. CDR1 and CDR2 from the germline V gene are SGHRS and YFSETQ. With V trimmed by 4 bases and J by 3 bases, 6 bases remained unmatched. The CDR3: CASSRLGQGVGNTIYF. CDR3 sequence (DNA): TGCGCCAGCAGCCGACTGGGACAGGGGGTTGGAAACACCATATATTTT.

V gene TRBV27 combines with J gene TRBJ1-1; D is perhaps TRBD1 (6 bases). The germline CDR1 and CDR2 sequences are MNHEY and SMNVEV (reference sequence). The CDR3 runs to 15 residues. V was clipped by 5 bases and J by 0 bases, with 13 bases between them. The CDR3 region has the DNA TGTGCCAGCAGTCCGCTACAGGGTGTGAACACTGAAGCTTTCTTT. Translating it yields CASSPLQGVNTEAFF.

Only a few counts were recorded for this clone. V gene TRBV5-1 combines with J gene TRBJ1-5; no clear D gene. The CDR3 covers 15 residues. The V end was cut by 0 bases, the J end by 0 bases, with 7 bases between. CDR1 is SGHRS, CDR2 YFSETQ, per germline. The CDR3 DNA is TGCGCCAGCAGCTTGGAAGGGAGTAGCAATCAGCCCCAGCATTTT. Its protein product is CASSLEGSSNQPQHF.

This clone was seen a single time. V and J are TRBV11-2 and TRBJ2-5, with 10 bases aligning to TRBD2. CDR3 length: 17 residues. The V and J ends lost 4 bases and 5 bases, in that order; junction bases with no gene match: 13. Germline V lookup: CDR1 SGHAT, CDR2 FQNNGV. Here the CDR3 reads CASSSLARAGGPETQYF. DNA of the CDR3: TGTGCCAGCAGCTCCTTAGCTCGAGCGGGGGGGCCGGAGACCCAGTACTTC.

This chain links TRBV7-2 with TRBJ2-4; TRBD1 matches at 9 bases. J gave up 0 bases and V 4 bases, and 4 bases lay outside the gene matches. Per the germline V gene, CDR1 is SGHTA and CDR2 is FQGNSA. The CDR3 has 16 amino acids. The CDR3, as DNA: TGTGCCAGCAGCTCCACAGGGGGCTTAGCCAAAAACATTCAGTACTTC. Residues: CASSSTGGLAKNIQYF.

The V call is TRBV6-5, the J call TRBJ1-2, with a weak D call TRBD1 (6 bases). The CDR3 is 11 amino acids. With 7 bases removed from V and 8 bases from J, the gap between germline ends came to 11 bases. Germline V gives CDR1 MNHEY, CDR2 SVGAGI. The CDR3 loop is CASKGGKGYTF. The CDR3 nucleotides are TGTGCCAGCAAGGGGGGGAAAGGCTACACCTTC.

The J gene is TRBJ2-1, the V gene TRBV27, with 11 bases identical to TRBD2. V was pared by 3 bases and J by 7 bases, with 5 bases of the junction left unmatched. The CDR3 runs 15 residues. Per germline, CDR1 MNHEY and CDR2 SMNVEV (reference sequence). CDR3 sequence: CASSFSSGGPNEQFF. CDR3 bases: TGTGCCAGCAGTTTCTCTAGCGGGGGGCCTAATGAGCAGTTCTTC.

This rearrangement joins TRBV14 to TRBJ1-5; no clear D. Germline CDR1 SGHDN, CDR2 FVKESK. Trimming took 1 base from V and 1 from J, leaving 14 bases between them. The CDR3 covers 17 residues. CDR3 sequence (DNA): TGTGCCAGCAGCCAAGTCCGTAAGAGGGCGAGCAATCAGCCCCAGCATTTT. It translates to CASSQVRKRASNQPQHF. Variable domain in full (rest from reference TRBV14 and TRBJ1-5): EAGVTQFPSHSVIEKGQTVTLRCDPISGHDNLYWYRRVMGKEIKFLLHFVKESKQDESGMPNNRFLAERTGGTYSTLKVQPAELEDSGVYFCASSQVRKRASNQPQHFGDGTRLSIL.

This clone showed up just once. This chain joins TRBV18 and TRBJ1-3, with D uncertain. The germline V gene encodes CDR1 KGHSH and CDR2 LQKENI. V was shortened by 1 base and J by 4 bases, with 20 bases between the two germline ends. The CDR3 loop spans 18 amino acids. CDR3 region: CASSPRLAEEWSGNTIYF. The CDR3 nucleotides read TGTGCCAGCTCACCACGTTTGGCTGAGGAGTGGTCGGGAAACACCATATATTTT. Full variable domain (remainder filled in from reference TRBV18 and TRBJ1-3): NAGVMQNPRHLVRRRGQEARLRCSPMKGHSHVYWYRQLPEEGLKFMVYLQKENIIDESGMPKERFSAEFPKEGPSILRIQQVVRGDSAAYFCASSPRLAEEWSGNTIYFGEGSWLTVV.

The rearrangement joins TRBV5-1 to TRBJ1-6, with 8 nucleotides matching TRBD1. Germline lookup yields CDR1 SGHRS and CDR2 YFSETQ. The CDR3 loop spans 15 amino acids. V lost 3 bases and J lost 7; bases outside the gene matches: 6. The CDR3 loop reads CASSSSDRGNSPLHF. Here the CDR3 DNA reads TGCGCCAGCAGCTCGTCCGACAGGGGAAATTCACCCCTCCACTTT. The full variable domain, completed using reference TRBV5-1 and TRBJ1-6, is KAGVTQTPRYLIKTRGQQVTLSCSPISGHRSVSWYQQTPGQGLQFLFEYFSETQRNKGNFPGRFSGRQFSNSRSEMNVSTLELGDSALYLCASSSSDRGNSPLHFGNGTRLTVT.

The rearrangement uses TRBV5-1 and TRBJ2-1, with D perhaps matching TRBD1 (5 bases). The CDR3 consists of 13 residues. V lost 2 bases and J 8 bases, leaving 11 bases between the germline ends. The germline V gene has CDR1 SGHRS and CDR2 YFSETQ. Here the CDR3 reads CASSFWGGDEQFF. The CDR3 nucleotides read TGCGCCAGCAGCTTTTGGGGCGGCGATGAGCAGTTCTTC.

J is TRBJ2-1 and V is TRBV20-1; the match to TRBD2 covers 8 bases. CDR1 and CDR2 (germline): DFQATT, SNEGSKA (reference sequence). The CDR3 loop spans 15 amino acids. The V gene end was trimmed by 3 bases and the J gene end by 4 bases; junction bases not matched to a gene: 8. The CDR3 bases are TGCAGTGCTAGTGGTTCGGCTAGCGGGTACAATGAGCAGTTCTTC. This translates into CSASGSASGYNEQFF.

The chain employs TRBV7-3 and TRBJ1-2, with D perhaps matching TRBD1 (6 bases). The CDR3 loop spans 15 amino acids. V gave up 5 bases and J gave up 4 bases, with 17 bases separating them. The germline V gene encodes CDR1 SGHTA and CDR2 FQGTGA. The CDR3 spells CASSPSGGPVYGYTF. The CDR3 DNA follows: TGTGCCAGCAGCCCCTCGGGGGGCCCGGTCTATGGCTACACCTTC.

This sequence joins TRBV24-1 and TRBJ2-7; D is possibly TRBD1 (5 bases). The CDR3 contains 14 residues. V lost 4 bases to trimming and J lost 0 bases, with 9 bases between them. CDR1 and CDR2 (germline): KGHDR, SFDVKD. The CDR3 nucleotides are TGTGCCACCAGTGAAACAGGTAACTCCTACGAGCAGTACTTC. Protein: CATSETGNSYEQYF.

The chain combines TRBV6-1 with TRBJ1-2, with a tentative D call TRBD1 (5 bases). The V gene's germline CDR1 is MNHNS and CDR2 SASEGT. The germline V and J ends were trimmed by 3 bases and 6 bases, with 11 bases remaining between them. The CDR3 consists of 13 residues. CDR3 nucleotides: TGTGCCAGCAGTGAGAGCAGGGATGATGGCTACACCTTC. Translating it yields CASSESRDDGYTF.

V gene TRBV18 combines with J gene TRBJ2-5; D remains ambiguous. This CDR3 is 14 amino acids long. Germline V CDR1 and CDR2: KGHSH, LQKENI. Trimming shortened V by 3 bases and J by 1 base, and 9 bases separated the two germline ends. Here the CDR3 reads CASSPGLSQETQYF. The CDR3 DNA follows: TGTGCCAGCTCACCGGGCCTATCCCAAGAGACCCAGTACTTC.

The chain uses TRBV11-3 and TRBJ1-3; 7 nucleotides line up with TRBD1. V gave up 0 bases and J gave up 7 bases; unmatched junction bases: 9. The length of the CDR3 is 16 residues. Germline values: CDR1 SGHNT, CDR2 YENEEA. The CDR3 sequence: CASSLDPGPGGNTIYF. CDR3 DNA sequence: TGTGCCAGCAGCTTAGATCCCGGACCAGGGGGGAACACCATATATTTT.